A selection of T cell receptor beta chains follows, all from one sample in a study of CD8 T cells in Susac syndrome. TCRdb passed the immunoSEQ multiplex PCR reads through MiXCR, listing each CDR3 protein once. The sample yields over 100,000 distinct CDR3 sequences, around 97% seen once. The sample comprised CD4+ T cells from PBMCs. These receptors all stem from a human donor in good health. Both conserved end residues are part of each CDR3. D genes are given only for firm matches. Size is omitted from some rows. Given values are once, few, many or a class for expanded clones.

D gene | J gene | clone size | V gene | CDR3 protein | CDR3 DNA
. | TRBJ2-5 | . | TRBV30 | CAWSVRRAETQYF | TGTGCCTGGAGTGTACGCAGGGCAGAGACCCAGTACTTC
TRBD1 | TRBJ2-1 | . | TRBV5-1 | CASSLPGTGSNEQFF | TGCGCCAGCAGCCTGCCCGGGACAGGGTCCAATGAGCAGTTCTTC
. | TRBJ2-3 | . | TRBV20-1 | CSAAEPSSTDTQYF | TGCAGTGCAGCTGAGCCCTCTAGCACAGATACGCAGTATTTT
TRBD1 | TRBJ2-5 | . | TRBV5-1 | CASSSQGIETQYF | TGCGCCAGCAGCTCACAGGGGATAGAGACCCAGTACTTC
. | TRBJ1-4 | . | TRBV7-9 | CASSRDSPTNEKLFF | TGTGCCAGCAGCCGAGACAGTCCAACTAATGAAAAACTGTTTTTT
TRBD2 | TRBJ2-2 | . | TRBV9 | CASSVYRGENTGELFF | TGTGCCAGCAGCGTATATCGGGGGGAGAACACCGGGGAGCTGTTTTTT
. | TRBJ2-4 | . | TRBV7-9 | CASSLSTAKNIQYF | TGTGCCAGCAGCTTATCAACAGCCAAAAACATTCAGTACTTC
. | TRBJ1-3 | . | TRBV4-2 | CASSQDGTNSGNTIYF | TGTGCCAGCAGCCAAGATGGGACCAACTCTGGAAACACCATATATTTT
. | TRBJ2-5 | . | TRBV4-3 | CASSQTSVETQYF | TGCGCCAGCAGCCAGACTAGTGTCGAGACCCAGTACTTC
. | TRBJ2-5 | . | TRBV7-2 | CASSLGGSKETQYF | TGTGCCAGCAGCTTAGGCGGATCAAAAGAGACCCAGTACTTC
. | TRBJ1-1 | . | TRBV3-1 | CASSPPLNTEAFF | TGTGCCAGCAGCCCACCATTGAACACTGAAGCTTTCTTT
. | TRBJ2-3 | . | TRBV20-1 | CSARLGGPDTQYF | TGCAGTGCTAGACTCGGAGGGCCAGATACGCAGTATTTT
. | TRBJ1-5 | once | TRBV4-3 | CASSPQRLLQPQHF | TGCGCCAGCAGCCCCCAGCGATTACTTCAGCCCCAGCATTTT
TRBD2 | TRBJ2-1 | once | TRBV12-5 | CASGLVRAGLAGLPLNEQFF | TGTGCTAGTGGTTTGGTACGAGCAGGACTAGCGGGACTGCCCTTGAATGAGCAGTTCTTC
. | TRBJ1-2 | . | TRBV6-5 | CASRHLEYGYTF | TGTGCCAGCAGGCATCTAGAGTATGGCTACACCTTC
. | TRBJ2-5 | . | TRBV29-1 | CSGRVEQETQYF | TGCAGCGGGAGGGTGGAGCAAGAGACCCAGTACTTC
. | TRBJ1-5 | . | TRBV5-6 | CASSLAGGAGQPQHF | TGTGCCAGCAGCTTGGCCGGGGGCGCAGGTCAGCCCCAGCATTTT
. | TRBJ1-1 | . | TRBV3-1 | CASSVGQRSEAFF | TGTGCCAGCAGCGTTGGACAGAGGTCTGAAGCTTTCTTT
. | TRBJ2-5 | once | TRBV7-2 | CASSAGGPVKETQYF | TGTGCCAGCAGCGCCGGGGGACCAGTGAAAGAGACCCAGTACTTC
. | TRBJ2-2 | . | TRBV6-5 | CASSLQGNTGELFF | TGTGCCAGCAGTTTACAGGGGAACACCGGGGAGCTGTTTTTT
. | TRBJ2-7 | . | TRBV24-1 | CATTKGPWSSEQYF | TGTGCCACCACAAAGGGACCGTGGTCCTCCGAGCAGTACTTC
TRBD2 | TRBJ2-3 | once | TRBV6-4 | CASSGGGTSTDTQYF | TGTGCCAGCAGTGGCGGGGGAACTAGCACAGATACGCAGTATTTT
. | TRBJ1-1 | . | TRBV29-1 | CSVDRGRGTEAFF | TGCAGCGTTGACCGGGGGCGAGGGACTGAAGCTTTCTTT
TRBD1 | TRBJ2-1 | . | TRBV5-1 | CASSLTGQGGMGEQFF | TGCGCCAGCAGCTTGACGGGACAGGGAGGTATGGGTGAGCAGTTCTTC
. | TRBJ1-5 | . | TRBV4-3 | CASSQDLSGQGNQPQHF | TGCGCCAGCAGCCAAGATCTGTCAGGGCAGGGTAATCAGCCCCAGCATTTT
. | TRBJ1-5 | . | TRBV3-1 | CASSQQANQPQHF | TGTGCCAGCAGCCAACAGGCTAATCAGCCCCAGCATTTT
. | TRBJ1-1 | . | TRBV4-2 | CASSQDPAWNTEAFF | TGTGCCAGCAGCCAAGATCCAGCGTGGAACACTGAAGCTTTCTTT
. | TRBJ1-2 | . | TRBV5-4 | CASTPRPGNYGYTF | TGTGCCAGCACCCCTCGGCCGGGGAACTATGGCTACACCTTC
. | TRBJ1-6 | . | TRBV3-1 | CASSQAGNSPLHF | TGTGCCAGCAGCCAAGCCGGTAATTCACCCCTCCACTTT
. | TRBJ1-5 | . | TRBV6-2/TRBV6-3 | CASSLWRDQPQHF | TGTGCCAGCAGTTTGTGGAGGGACCAGCCCCAGCATTTT
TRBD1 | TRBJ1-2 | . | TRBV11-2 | CASRPPGQHVYGYTF | TGTGCCAGCAGGCCCCCGGGACAGCACGTCTATGGCTACACCTTC
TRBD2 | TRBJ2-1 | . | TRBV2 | CASSGSGGQNEQFF | TGTGCCAGCAGTGGTAGCGGGGGGCAGAATGAGCAGTTCTTC
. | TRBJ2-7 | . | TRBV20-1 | CSASVALGEQYF | TGCAGTGCTAGCGTGGCCTTGGGGGAGCAGTACTTC
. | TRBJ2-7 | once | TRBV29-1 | CSVRDTFSYEQYF | TGCAGCGTTAGGGACACTTTCTCCTACGAGCAGTACTTC
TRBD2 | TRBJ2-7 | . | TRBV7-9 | CASSLWTPGLAGVIYF | TGTGCCAGCAGCCTCTGGACGCCGGGACTAGCGGGAGTAATATACTTC
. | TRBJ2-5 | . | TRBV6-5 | CASSYRASQETQYF | TGTGCCAGCAGTTACCGCGCTAGCCAAGAGACCCAGTACTTC
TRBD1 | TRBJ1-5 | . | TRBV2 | CASSGQTGGRNQPQHF | TGTGCCAGCAGTGGCCAGACAGGGGGAAGGAATCAGCCCCAGCATTTT
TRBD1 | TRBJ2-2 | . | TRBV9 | CASSLDRGSLNTGELFF | TGTGCCAGCAGCCTGGACAGGGGATCCCTAAACACCGGGGAGCTGTTTTTT
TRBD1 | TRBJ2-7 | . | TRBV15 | CATSRETGAPYEQYF | TGTGCCACCAGCAGAGAGACAGGGGCCCCTTACGAGCAGTACTTC
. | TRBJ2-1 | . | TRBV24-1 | CATASWSFKQFF | TGTGCCACCGCAAGCTGGAGCTTTAAGCAGTTCTTC
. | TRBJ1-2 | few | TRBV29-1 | CSVEGGYTF | TGCAGCGTTGAGGGTGGCTACACCTTC
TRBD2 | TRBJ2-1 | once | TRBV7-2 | CASSLVTSLSPGEQFF | TGTGCCAGCAGCTTAGTGACTAGCTTGAGTCCTGGGGAGCAGTTCTTC
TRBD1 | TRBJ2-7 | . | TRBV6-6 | CASSYPKTGGRGEQYF | TGTGCCAGCAGTTACCCGAAAACAGGGGGCAGAGGCGAGCAGTACTTC
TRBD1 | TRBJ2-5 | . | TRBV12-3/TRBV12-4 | CASSFGQAETQYF | TGTGCCAGCAGTTTCGGACAGGCGGAGACCCAGTACTTC
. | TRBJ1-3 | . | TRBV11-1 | CASSYADSGNTIYF | TGTGCCAGCAGCTACGCGGACTCTGGAAACACCATATATTTT